The rows below give T cell receptor beta chains drawn from one sample of a study of cytomegalovirus exposure and HLA in healthy donors. TCRdb keeps only in-frame clones here, not all; method: immunoSEQ multiplex PCR. The sample records some 150,000 clones, approximately 80% being singletons. The sequencing sample was made of PBMCs. Source of these receptors: a woman aged 50 to 65 in good health and CMV-seropositive. CDR3s include the opening cysteine and the closing phenylalanine or tryptophan. The D gene is left open where the match is weak.

V: TRBV11-2; D: -; length: 14; J: TRBJ2-3; CDR3: CASSRGGGTDTQYF
V: TRBV5-1; D: -; length: 14; J: TRBJ1-1; CDR3: CASSLWSLDTEAFF
V: TRBV28; D: -; length: 14; J: TRBJ1-1; CDR3: CASSFGGYNTEAFF
V: TRBV7-8; D: TRBD1; length: 15; J: TRBJ2-5; CDR3: CASSRDRGIQETQYF
V: TRBV4-3; D: -; length: 16; J: TRBJ2-3; CDR3: CASSQETRTITDTQYF
V: TRBV2; D: TRBD2; length: 18; J: TRBJ2-3; CDR3: CASSILAGGPSSTDTQYF
V: TRBV11-3; D: -; length: 13; J: TRBJ1-1; CDR3: CASSFSENTEAFF
V: TRBV11-1; D: TRBD1; length: 13; J: TRBJ2-5; CDR3: CATTGGFRETQYF
V: TRBV30; D: TRBD1; length: 13; J: TRBJ1-6; CDR3: CAWSAGGQSPLHF
V: TRBV2; D: TRBD2; length: 16; J: TRBJ2-1; CDR3: CAGSGLGLAGGGEQFF
V: TRBV4-1; D: -; length: 17; J: TRBJ2-3; CDR3: CASSQGAQALSTDTQYF
V: TRBV28; D: -; length: 14; J: TRBJ1-2; CDR3: CASSLPERAGGYTF
V: TRBV19; D: -; length: 14; J: TRBJ2-5; CDR3: CASSDRQSQETQYF
V: TRBV7-6; D: -; length: 13; J: TRBJ1-5; CDR3: CASSRGGDTLQHF
V: TRBV7-9; D: -; length: 14; J: TRBJ2-7; CDR3: CASSLDDSTYEQYF
V: TRBV19; D: TRBD1; length: 15; J: TRBJ2-5; CDR3: CASSIPRTGSETQYF
V: TRBV7-2; D: TRBD2; length: 16; J: TRBJ2-1; CDR3: CASSRTLAGGNNEQFF
V: TRBV19; D: TRBD2; length: 18; J: TRBJ2-1; CDR3: CASSGMLAGGRIYNEQFF